This T cell receptor (beta chain) was found in a study of cytomegalovirus exposure and HLA in healthy donors. On this clone: No antigen is known for it.

PCR involved 60 Vbeta and 13 Jbeta primers. Libraries were prepared by immunoSEQ multiplex PCR; TCRdb keeps only in-frame clonotypes and omits some of them. The table counts 200,000 or so clones; roughly 0.74% lies in the top ten. Germline V gene data show CDR1 as SNHLY and CDR2 as FYNNEI. The CDR3 runs 12 residues. V lost 8 bases to trimming and J lost 7 bases, with 14 bases between them. General study findings and limits: Later analysis indicated greater clonal expansion among HLA-associated TCR beta chains than among equally common other chains. TCR beta sequences reportedly predicted the HLA-A and HLA-B alleles of most subjects accurately.

The gene calls are TRBV2 and TRBJ2-5; tentatively, D is TRBD1 (6 bases). Sequencing was done on a sample of PBMCs. This receptor was obtained from a boy younger than 18 in good health and CMV-seronegative. CDR3 residues: CASWGKGGTQYF. DNA for the CDR3: TGTGCCAGCTGGGGGAAAGGGGGGACCCAGTACTTC.